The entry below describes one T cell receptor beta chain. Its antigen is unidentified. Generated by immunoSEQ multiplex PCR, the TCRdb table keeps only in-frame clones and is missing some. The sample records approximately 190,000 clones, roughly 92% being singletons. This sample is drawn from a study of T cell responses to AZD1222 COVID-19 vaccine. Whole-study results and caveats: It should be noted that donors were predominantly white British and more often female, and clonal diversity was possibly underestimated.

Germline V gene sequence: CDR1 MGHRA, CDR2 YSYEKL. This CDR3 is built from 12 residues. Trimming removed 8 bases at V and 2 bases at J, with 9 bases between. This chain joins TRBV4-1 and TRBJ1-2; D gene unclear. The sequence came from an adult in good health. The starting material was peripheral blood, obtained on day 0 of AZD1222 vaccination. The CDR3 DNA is TGCGCCAGCGGTGTGGGGAACTATGGCTACACCTTC. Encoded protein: CASGVGNYGYTF.